Shown below are 20 T cell receptor beta chains from a single sample sequenced in a study of blood T cells in healthy people across ages (dated by TCRdb to between 2014 and 2017). The method was 5' RACE. TCRdb shows the sequencer as Illumina HiSeq 2500. The second PCR ran for about 6 to 11 cycles and used a J-beta primer mix along with a sample-barcoded 5' primer. Clones were called with MiXCR by TCRdb after fastp trimmed the public reads at Q25, and only in-frame beta chains were retained. One record per CDR3 amino acid sequence lists the most common genes and DNA. The sample table records 1.2 million to 1.5 million distinct CDR3 sequences; roughly 45% of these occur just once. Roughly 8.2% of the sample belongs to the ten largest clones. Sequences were obtained from blood. The receptors here all came from a woman under 30 in good health.

This chain joins TRBV29-1 and TRBJ2-7; no definite D call. The length of the CDR3 is 11 residues. Germline assignment: CDR1 SQVTM and CDR2 ANQGSEA. Trimming shortened V by 0 bases and J by 5 bases, and 5 bases separated the two germline ends. CDR3 coding DNA: TGCAGCGTTGAAGAAGGCGACGAGCAGTACTTC. This encodes CSVEEGDEQYF.

This clonotype was seen a few times. The V and J genes are TRBV24-1 and TRBJ2-1; no definite D call. CDR1 and CDR2 from the germline V gene are KGHDR and SFDVKD. The CDR3 totals 16 residues. Deletions cut 2 bases from V and 0 bases from J, with 10 bases between. The CDR3 reads CATSDSRRSSYNEQFF. In DNA form, the CDR3 reads TGTGCCACCAGTGATTCACGCAGGAGCTCCTACAATGAGCAGTTCTTC.

This clonotype was seen a few times. The chain recombines TRBV7-9 with TRBJ2-7; no clear D gene. V gave up 5 bases and J gave up 6 bases, with 5 bases separating them. CDR3 length equals 10 residues. In germline, CDR1 is SEHNR, CDR2 FQNEAQ (reference sequence). CDR3 protein: CASSPREQYF. The CDR3 DNA reads TGTGCCAGCAGCCCGCGCGAGCAGTACTTC.

This clonotype was observed at least ten times. The chain combines TRBV29-1 with TRBJ1-2, with 7 positions matching TRBD1. With 4 bases clipped from V and 2 bases from J, the junction kept 1 base outside the gene matches. The CDR3 contains 12 residues. Per the germline V gene, CDR1 is SQVTM and CDR2 is ANQGSEA. The CDR3 coding sequence is TGCAGCGTTGGAGGGGGCAACTATGGCTACACCTTC. Its translation: CSVGGGNYGYTF.

This clonotype has only a few counts. The genes are TRBV20-1 and TRBJ2-3; 9 bases line up with TRBD1. V lost 5 bases to trimming and J lost 4 bases; unmatched junction nucleotides: 10. The CDR3 has 15 amino acids. CDR1 and CDR2 (germline): DFQATT, SNEGSKA (reference sequence). The CDR3 coding sequence is TGCAGTGCTCCAACAGGGGGCATGTCGCCAGATACGCAGTATTTT. Protein: CSAPTGGMSPDTQYF.

The V and J genes are TRBV4-1 and TRBJ2-3; no firm D call. Germline loops: CDR1 MGHRA, CDR2 YSYEKL. V was cut by 5 bases and J by 8 bases, with 8 bases left in between. The CDR3 totals 11 residues. The CDR3 reads CASSGQGTQYF. The DNA of the CDR3 is TGCGCCAGCAGCGGTCAAGGTACGCAGTATTTT.

This clonotype occurred a few times. This sequence joins TRBV4-1 and TRBJ2-2; D unresolved. The CDR3 runs 13 residues. Between the trimmed V and J ends, which lost 0 bases and 7 bases, there was a span of 6 bases. The germline gives CDR1 MGHRA, CDR2 YSYEKL. The CDR3 DNA is TGCGCCAGCAGCCAAGACCAAGGCGGGGAGCTGTTTTTT. Protein product: CASSQDQGGELFF.

This clonotype appeared a few times. The chain couples TRBV24-1 to TRBJ2-3; unclear D gene. Germline V lookup: CDR1 KGHDR, CDR2 SFDVKD. This CDR3 region has 14 residues. The V end was cut by 4 bases, the J end by 3 bases, with 10 bases between. DNA of the CDR3: TGTGCCACCAGTGAGGAAGACGGGACAGATACGCAGTATTTT. Protein product: CATSEEDGTDTQYF.

This clonotype was observed a few times. This chain connects TRBV7-9 to TRBJ1-2; weak D call: TRBD1 (6 bases). The germline gives CDR1 SEHNR, CDR2 FQNEAQ (reference sequence). Trimming pared 5 bases from V and 2 bases from J, leaving 15 bases between. This CDR3 contains 15 residues. CDR3 amino acids: CASSPLAGANYGYTF. The CDR3 DNA is TGTGCCAGCAGCCCCCTCGCGGGGGCGAACTATGGCTACACCTTC.

This clonotype came up a few times. The chain uses TRBV28 and TRBJ2-7, with TRBD1 identical over 9 bases. The trim removed 2 bases at V and 4 bases at J, leaving 15 bases unmatched. The CDR3 is 18 residues long. From germline, CDR1 is MDHEN and CDR2 SYDVKM. The CDR3 loop is CASSLGGQGDAFGYEQYF. The CDR3 DNA follows: TGTGCCAGCAGTTTAGGGGGACAGGGCGACGCCTTTGGGTACGAGCAGTACTTC.

The chain joins TRBV5-1 to TRBJ1-1; 10 positions match TRBD1. V was clipped by 4 bases and J by 5 bases; unmatched bases: 8. From germline, CDR1 is SGHRS and CDR2 YFSETQ. The CDR3 is 15 residues long. The CDR3: CASSHPDRGGTEAFF. CDR3 in DNA: TGCGCCAGCAGCCACCCGGACAGGGGGGGGACTGAAGCTTTCTTT.

This rearrangement joins TRBV29-1 to TRBJ1-5; D possibly corresponds to TRBD1 (6 bases). V lost 4 bases and J lost 2, with 15 bases in between. This CDR3 region has 15 residues. The germline gives CDR1 SQVTM, CDR2 ANQGSEA. CDR3 in DNA: TGCAGCGTTGTGCCACAGGGACGGGGCAATCAGCCCCAGCATTTT. Amino acids: CSVVPQGRGNQPQHF.

The rearrangement joins TRBV11-2 to TRBJ1-2; TRBD1 might be the D (5 bases). This CDR3 spans 18 amino acids. V was pared by 1 base and J by 2 bases, with 20 bases between. Germline CDR1 SGHAT, CDR2 FQNNGV. The CDR3 sequence: CASSLVFGTAGQNYGYTF. The CDR3 coding sequence is TGTGCCAGCAGCTTAGTCTTCGGGACGGCTGGACAAAACTATGGCTACACCTTC.

In DNA, the CDR3 is TGTGCCAGCAGCCCTAATGGGCGGCAAGAGACCCAGTTCTTC. Translation gives CASSPNGRQETQFF. The rearrangement uses TRBV3-1 and TRBJ2-5; D call uncertain. The DNA matches TRBJ2-1 better at its end, which makes the J call doubtful. Germline V gene sequence: CDR1 LGHDT, CDR2 YNNKEL (reference sequence). The CDR3 sequence is 14 residues long.

The V call is TRBV5-1, the J call TRBJ2-3; TRBD1 is a possible D gene (5 bases). CDR1 is SGHRS and CDR2 is YFSETQ in the germline V gene. V lost 4 bases to trimming and J lost 2 bases, with 8 bases between them. This CDR3 has 13 amino acids. The CDR3 sequence: CASSPGYTDTQYF. The CDR3 DNA sequence: TGCGCCAGCAGCCCAGGGTACACAGATACGCAGTATTTT.

The gene calls are TRBV4-1 and TRBJ1-1, with unresolved D. Trimming took 4 bases from V and 6 from J, leaving 15 bases between them. The CDR3 contains 14 residues. Germline V gene lookup returns CDR1 MGHRA and CDR2 YSYEKL. The CDR3 region is CASSLLTQSAEAFF. The CDR3 bases are TGCGCCAGCAGCCTCCTGACCCAGTCGGCTGAAGCTTTCTTT.

The gene calls are TRBV7-9 and TRBJ2-5; tentative D call: TRBD2 (5 bases). Trimming took 5 bases from V and 11 from J, leaving 18 bases between them. Germline V lookup: CDR1 SEHNR, CDR2 FQNEAQ (reference sequence). This CDR3 is 13 amino acids long. CDR3 coding DNA: TGTGCCAGCAGCATGGAGGACGTTAATGAGCAGTACTTC. It codes for CASSMEDVNEQYF.

The chain is built from TRBV5-1 and TRBJ2-6; TRBD1 or TRBD2 may be the D gene (5 bases each). Germline loops: CDR1 SGHRS, CDR2 YFSETQ. V lost 4 bases, J lost 0 bases, and 14 bases lay in between. The CDR3 totals 17 residues. The CDR3 DNA reads as TGCGCCAGCAGCAGGGACCCCCCCACCTCTGGGGCCAACGTCCTGACTTTC. Translation: CASSRDPPTSGANVLTF.

This clonotype has a handful of counts. The rearrangement uses TRBV2 and TRBJ2-1; maybe TRBD2 (7 bases). V shed 8 bases and J shed 8 bases, with 13 bases lying between them. The CDR3 extends over 12 amino acids. Germline lookup yields CDR1 SNHLY and CDR2 FYNNEI. CDR3 sequence reads: CASLGGADEQFF. CDR3 coding DNA: TGTGCCAGCCTAGGGGGGGCCGATGAGCAGTTCTTC.

This clonotype was observed a handful of times. The rearrangement uses TRBV29-1 and TRBJ2-7, with D possibly TRBD2 on 6 matching bases. The length of the CDR3 is 12 residues. CDR1 and CDR2 from the germline V gene are SQVTM and ANQGSEA. V lost 6 bases and J lost 0, with 9 bases in between. Here the CDR3 DNA reads TGCAGCGTCCATAGCGGCTCCTACGAGCAGTACTTC. Its protein product is CSVHSGSYEQYF.